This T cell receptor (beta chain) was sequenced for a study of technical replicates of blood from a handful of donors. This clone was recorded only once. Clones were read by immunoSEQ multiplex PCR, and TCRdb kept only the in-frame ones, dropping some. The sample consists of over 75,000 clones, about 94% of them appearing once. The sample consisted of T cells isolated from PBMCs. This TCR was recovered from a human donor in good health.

CDR3 amino acids: CATRDRGSYEQYF. The CDR3 coding sequence is TGTGCCACGAGAGACAGGGGATCCTACGAGCAGTACTTC. The chain uses TRBV19 and TRBJ2-7; 8 bases are shared with TRBD1. Per the germline V gene, CDR1 is LNHDA and CDR2 is SQIVND (reference sequence). J lost 1 base, V lost 10 bases, and 6 bases had no gene match. The CDR3 length is 13 residues.